The subject of this entry is one T cell receptor (beta chain). This entry belongs to a study of control samples from healthy donors and cancer patients. Assay: immunoSEQ multiplex PCR; the TCRdb copy retains only in-frame clones and omits some. The table lists approximately 71,000 clones, over 85% of them singletons. Germline CDR1 reads KGHDR; CDR2 reads SFDVKD. The CDR3 runs 17 residues. V was trimmed by 1 base and J by 7 bases, leaving 19 bases between them. The V call is TRBV24-1, the J call TRBJ2-1; TRBD1 might be the D (5 bases). The sample was PBMCs. The receptor's source is a man aged 60 to 69 with lung cancer. This CDR3 reads CATSDFKGAPLENEQFF. The CDR3 nucleotides read TGTGCCACCAGTGATTTTAAAGGGGCCCCCCTCGAGAATGAGCAGTTCTTC.